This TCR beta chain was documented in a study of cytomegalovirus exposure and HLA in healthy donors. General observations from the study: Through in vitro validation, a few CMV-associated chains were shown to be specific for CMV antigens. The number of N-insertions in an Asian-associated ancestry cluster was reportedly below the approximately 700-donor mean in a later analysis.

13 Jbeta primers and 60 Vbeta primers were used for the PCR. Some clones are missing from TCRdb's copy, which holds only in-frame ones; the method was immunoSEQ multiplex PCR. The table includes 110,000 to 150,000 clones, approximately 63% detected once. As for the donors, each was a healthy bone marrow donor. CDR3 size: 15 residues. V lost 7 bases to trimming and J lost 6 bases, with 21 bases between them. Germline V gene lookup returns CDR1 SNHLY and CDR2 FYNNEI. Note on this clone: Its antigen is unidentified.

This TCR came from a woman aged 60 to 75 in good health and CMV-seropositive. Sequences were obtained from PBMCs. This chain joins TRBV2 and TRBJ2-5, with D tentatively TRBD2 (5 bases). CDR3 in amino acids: CASNPQGRGSKTQYF. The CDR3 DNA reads TGTGCCAGCAATCCCCAAGGGAGAGGATCGAAGACCCAGTACTTC. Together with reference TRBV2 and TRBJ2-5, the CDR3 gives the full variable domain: EPEVTQTPSHQVTQMGQEVILRCVPISNHLYFYWYRQILGQKVEFLVSFYNNEISEKSEIFDDQFSVERPDGSNFTLKIRSTKLEDSAMYFCASNPQGRGSKTQYFGPGTRLLVL.